Below, 22 T cell receptor beta chains from the same sample are listed, as sequenced in a study of OX40 agonist ivuxolimab in advanced cancers. This table comes from immunoSEQ multiplex PCR, and its TCRdb copy is limited to in-frame clones, with some not included. The data show about 69,000 clones, about nine tenths seen once. The sample in question was CD4+ or CD8+ T cells sorted from blood, obtained in a trial of the OX40 agonist ivuxolimab. Every receptor here comes from an adult with an advanced solid tumor such as melanoma, head and neck, liver or kidney cancer.

The chain couples TRBV7-9 to TRBJ2-1, with D tentatively TRBD1 or TRBD2 (5 bases each). CDR1 is SEHNR and CDR2 is FQNEAQ in the germline V gene (reference sequence). V was cut by 5 bases and J by 15 bases, with 14 bases left in between. This CDR3 contains 11 residues. The CDR3 DNA follows: TGTGCCAGCAGCGTCGGGACCCTTGCGTTCTTC. This codes for CASSVGTLAFF.

The DNA of the CDR3 is TGTGCCAGCTCAACGGGACAGATTTTCGGCTACACCTTC. Translation gives CASSTGQIFGYTF. V gene TRBV18 combines with J gene TRBJ1-2; 7 bases are shared with TRBD1. Per germline, CDR1 KGHSH and CDR2 LQKENI. After removal of 5 bases from V and 8 bases from J, the junction contained 8 bases not matched to a gene. The CDR3 has 13 amino acids. The full variable domain, completed using reference TRBV18 and TRBJ1-2, is NAGVMQNPRHLVRRRGQEARLRCSPMKGHSHVYWYRQLPEEGLKFMVYLQKENIIDESGMPKERFSAEFPKEGPSILRIQQVVRGDSAAYFCASSTGQIFGYTFGSGTRLTVV.

The chain links TRBV2 to TRBJ2-2, with D unresolved. Per germline, CDR1 SNHLY and CDR2 FYNNEI. This CDR3 comprises 12 residues. Trimming stripped 6 bases from V and 10 bases from J, with 12 bases between. The CDR3 DNA reads as TGTGCCAGCAGGGCGAATGACGTGGAGCTGTTTTTT. This translates into CASRANDVELFF. Full variable domain (rest looked up from reference TRBV2 and TRBJ2-2): EPEVTQTPSHQVTQMGQEVILRCVPISNHLYFYWYRQILGQKVEFLVSFYNNEISEKSEIFDDQFSVERPDGSNFTLKIRSTKLEDSAMYFCASRANDVELFFGEGSRLTVL.

The genes are TRBV10-3 and TRBJ2-7, with 7 bases matching TRBD2. CDR3 length: 15 residues. Germline-derived CDR1 and CDR2 are ENHRY and SYGVKD. Losses at the gene ends were 0 bases for V and 4 bases for J; bases not matched to a gene: 6. The CDR3 nucleotides are TGTGCCATCAGTGAGTCGGGAGCTAGCGGTTACGAGCAGTACTTC. It specifies CAISESGASGYEQYF.

The chain carries TRBV4-3 and TRBJ1-3; D is possibly TRBD1 (6 bases). CDR1 and CDR2 (germline): LGHNA, YSLEER. This CDR3 comprises 16 residues. Deletions cut 0 bases from V and 2 bases from J, with 11 bases between. The CDR3 spells CASSQEKTGTGNTIYF. The CDR3 coding sequence is TGCGCCAGCAGCCAAGAGAAAACAGGGACTGGAAACACCATATATTTT.

The chain links TRBV29-1 to TRBJ2-2, with D possibly being TRBD2 (6 bases). The CDR3 is made up of 12 amino acids. The germline V gene has CDR1 SQVTM and CDR2 ANQGSEA. V lost 3 bases and J 5 bases, leaving 7 bases between the germline ends. The CDR3 protein is CSVDAGTGELFF. CDR3 in DNA: TGCAGCGTTGACGCGGGGACCGGGGAGCTGTTTTTT.

The chain carries TRBV6-6 and TRBJ1-2; D may be TRBD1 (6 bases). CDR3 length: 14 amino acids. V shed 4 bases and J shed 2 bases, with 11 bases lying between them. Germline V gene lookup returns CDR1 MNHNY and CDR2 SVGAGI (reference sequence). CDR3 residues: CASSLSGENYGYTF. The CDR3 nucleotides are TGTGCCAGCAGTTTGTCAGGGGAAAACTATGGCTACACCTTC.

The chain couples TRBV27 to TRBJ2-7, with no clear D. V was clipped by 5 bases and J by 2 bases, with 7 bases between them. CDR3 length: 12 residues. Germline lookup yields CDR1 MNHEY and CDR2 SMNVEV (reference sequence). The CDR3, as DNA: TGTGCCAGCAGTCCTGCGGCCTACGAGCAGTACTTC. Amino acid sequence: CASSPAAYEQYF.

CDR3 amino acids: CASSPSVVETQYF. Written as DNA, the CDR3 is TGTGCCAGCAGCCCGTCGGTCGTTGAAACGCAGTACTTC. The chain employs TRBV11-3 and TRBJ2-7; D gene unclear. This CDR3 is built from 13 residues. CDR1 is SGHNT, CDR2 YENEEA, per germline. Trimming shortened V by 5 bases and J by 9 bases, and 17 bases separated the two germline ends.

Relative to its sample, this clone is medium-sized. The gene calls are TRBV5-4 and TRBJ1-6, with 8 bases identical to TRBD1. Germline V gene lookup returns CDR1 SGHNT and CDR2 YYREEE (reference sequence). Trimming at V came to 0 bases and at J to 11 bases, leaving 7 bases not matched to a gene. The CDR3 length is 15 residues. In DNA, the CDR3 is TGTGCCAGCAGCTTGGATACAGGGGGTTATGCACCCCTCCACTTT. It codes for CASSLDTGGYAPLHF.

This clone was detected once. CDR3 residues: CSVEERGVEQFF. CDR3 sequence (DNA): TGCAGCGTTGAAGAGCGAGGGGTTGAGCAGTTCTTC. V usage is TRBV29-1 and J usage is TRBJ2-1; perhaps D is TRBD1 or TRBD2 (5 bases each). Germline lookup yields CDR1 SQVTM and CDR2 ANQGSEA. The ends were cut back, 0 bases at V and 9 bases at J, with 9 bases in the middle. This CDR3 contains 12 residues.

V and J are TRBV29-1 and TRBJ1-1, with a tentative D call TRBD1 (6 bases). V was cut by 6 bases and J by 4 bases, with 15 bases left in between. The germline V gene has CDR1 SQVTM and CDR2 ANQGSEA. The CDR3 runs 13 residues. The CDR3 DNA reads TGCAGCGTGTCCCTTTCAGGGGTCACTGAAGCTTTCTTT. It is translated as CSVSLSGVTEAFF.

This rearrangement joins TRBV11-2 to TRBJ2-1; 8 positions match TRBD2. Germline trimming cut 1 base from V and 9 bases from J; bases unmatched to any gene: 2. The CDR3 consists of 13 residues. Germline CDR1 and CDR2: SGHAT and FQNNGV. CDR3 coding DNA: TGTGCCAGCAGCTTAGGGCGGGGGGTTGAGCAGTTCTTC. Its translation: CASSLGRGVEQFF.

V is TRBV19 and J is TRBJ2-7; TRBD1 is a possible D gene (5 bases). CDR1 and CDR2 from the germline V gene are LNHDA and SQIVND (reference sequence). CDR3 length equals 12 residues. V lost 8 bases, J lost 3 bases, and 11 bases lay in between. This CDR3 is CASGPQGYEQYF. Written as DNA, the CDR3 is TGTGCCAGTGGGCCCCAGGGCTACGAGCAGTACTTC.

The genes are TRBV9 and TRBJ2-1, with a weak D call TRBD1 (6 bases). V was pared by 4 bases and J by 0 bases, with 14 bases between. The CDR3 sequence is 16 residues long. The V gene's germline CDR1 is SGDLS and CDR2 YYNGEE. The CDR3: CASSIGQSSSYNEQFF. The CDR3 DNA reads as TGTGCCAGCAGCATCGGACAGTCGAGCTCCTACAATGAGCAGTTCTTC. Variable domain in full (rest from reference TRBV9 and TRBJ2-1): DSGVTQTPKHLITATGQRVTLRCSPRSGDLSVYWYQQSLDQGLQFLIQYYNGEERAKGNILERFSAQQFPDLHSELNLSSLELGDSALYFCASSIGQSSSYNEQFFGPGTRLTVL.

This clone has a handful of counts. This CDR3 reads CASSAGIGPYEQYF. For the CDR3, the DNA is TGTGCCAGCAGCGCGGGGATCGGGCCCTACGAGCAGTACTTC. This chain connects TRBV7-6 to TRBJ2-7; tentative D call: TRBD2 (6 bases). The CDR3 is 14 residues long. Germline V gene data show CDR1 as SGHVS and CDR2 as FNYEAQ. With 5 bases removed from V and 2 bases from J, the gap between germline ends came to 13 bases.

The V and J genes are TRBV19 and TRBJ2-1, with TRBD2 matching over 13 bases. Germline loops: CDR1 LNHDA, CDR2 SQIVND (reference sequence). The V gene end was trimmed by 2 bases and the J gene end by 0 bases; junction bases not matched to a gene: 10. CDR3 length equals 20 residues. Written as DNA, the CDR3 is TGTGCCAGTAGTATATCCCCACTAGCGGGAGGGGGGGACTCCTACAATGAGCAGTTCTTC. This translates into CASSISPLAGGGDSYNEQFF. Looking up the rest from reference TRBV19 and TRBJ2-1 gives the full variable domain: DGGITQSPKYLFRKEGQNVTLSCEQNLNHDAMYWYRQDPGQGLRLIYYSQIVNDFQKGDIAEGYSVSREKKESFPLTVTSAQKNPTAFYLCASSISPLAGGGDSYNEQFFGPGTRLTVL.

The chain couples TRBV6-5 to TRBJ2-2, with D tentatively TRBD1 (6 bases). V was clipped by 6 bases and J by 4 bases, with 9 bases between them. The germline CDR1 and CDR2 sequences are MNHEY and SVGAGI. The CDR3 extends over 13 amino acids. CDR3 DNA: TGTGCCAGCAGATTGACAGGCACCGGGGAGCTGTTTTTT. Translating it yields CASRLTGTGELFF.

This clone has a handful of counts. This sequence joins TRBV6-6 and TRBJ2-3; D call uncertain. The CDR3 consists of 14 residues. The germline gives CDR1 MNHNY, CDR2 SVGAGI (reference sequence). V was pared by 4 bases and J by 0 bases, with 8 bases between. CDR3 loop: CASSSPASTDTQYF. The DNA for the CDR3 is TGTGCCAGCAGTTCCCCAGCGAGCACAGATACGCAGTATTTT.

This chain links TRBV5-1 with TRBJ1-1; 10 bases fit TRBD1. V dropped 4 bases and J dropped 5; count of bases not matched to a gene: 8. In germline, CDR1 is SGHRS, CDR2 YFSETQ. The CDR3 contains 15 residues. Here the CDR3 DNA reads TGCGCCAGCAGCCCAAGACAGGGGGCAAGGACTGAAGCTTTCTTT. It specifies CASSPRQGARTEAFF.

The chain uses TRBV30 and TRBJ1-3, with unresolved D. This CDR3 comprises 11 residues. CDR1 and CDR2 (germline): GTSNPN, SVGIG (reference sequence). Trimming took 4 bases from V and 13 from J, leaving 14 bases between them. The CDR3 is CAWTAANRIYF. The CDR3 coding sequence is TGTGCCTGGACGGCCGCTAACCGAATATATTTT.

CDR3 coding DNA: TGTGCCAGCAGTTTACAGGGATACTCCTACAATGAGCAGTTCTTC. Translation: CASSLQGYSYNEQFF. The V gene is TRBV27, the J gene TRBJ2-1, with D perhaps TRBD1 (5 bases). The CDR3 consists of 15 residues. Trimming stripped 2 bases from V and 0 bases from J, with 8 bases between. Germline lookup yields CDR1 MNHEY and CDR2 SMNVEV (reference sequence).